The rows below give T cell receptor beta chains drawn from one sample of a study of shared clonotypes between healthy human individuals. Clones were sequenced by immunoSEQ multiplex PCR, and TCRdb holds only the in-frame ones, with some missing. The sample holds about 380,000 clones, around 96% seen once. Material: memory CD8+ T cells sorted from blood. These receptors were taken from a man younger than 45 in good health. CDR3s include the opening cysteine and the closing phenylalanine or tryptophan. Each record gives: V gene, J gene, clone size, D gene, CDR3 DNA, CDR3 protein. The D gene is left open where the match is weak. Clone size is shown for a subset of rows, as once, few, many or a class of expanded clone.

v_gene: TRBV28
j_gene: TRBJ2-5
abundance: NA
d_gene: NA
CDR3nt: TGTGCCAGCAGTCAAACAGGACCCCGGGGGGAGACCCAGTACTTC
CDR3aa: CASSQTGPRGETQYF

v_gene: TRBV2
j_gene: TRBJ2-2
abundance: NA
d_gene: NA
CDR3nt: TGTGCCAGCAGTGCCGGGGAGCTGTTTTTT
CDR3aa: CASSAGELFF

v_gene: TRBV27
j_gene: TRBJ1-5
abundance: once
d_gene: TRBD1
CDR3nt: TGTGCCAGCAGTCCGGACAGGGGGAGCAATCAGCCCCAGCATTTT
CDR3aa: CASSPDRGSNQPQHF

v_gene: TRBV5-1
j_gene: TRBJ2-5
abundance: NA
d_gene: NA
CDR3nt: TGCGCCAGCAGCTTGGGACTGCTACAAGAGACCCAGTACTTC
CDR3aa: CASSLGLLQETQYF

v_gene: TRBV27
j_gene: TRBJ2-1
abundance: NA
d_gene: NA
CDR3nt: TGTGCCAGCAGTTTAGTCGGCCGCTCCTACAATGAGCAGTTCTTC
CDR3aa: CASSLVGRSYNEQFF

v_gene: TRBV30
j_gene: TRBJ2-3
abundance: NA
d_gene: TRBD2
CDR3nt: TGTGCCTGGAGGGGGGGAGCGGGAGTGGCGGCAGATACGCAGTATTTT
CDR3aa: CAWRGGAGVAADTQYF

v_gene: TRBV10-3
j_gene: TRBJ2-7
abundance: once
d_gene: NA
CDR3nt: TGTGCCATCAGTGAGTCTATGCTGGTTCTCACTGGAGTCTACGAGCAGTACTTC
CDR3aa: CAISESMLVLTGVYEQYF

v_gene: TRBV6-1
j_gene: TRBJ2-7
abundance: NA
d_gene: NA
CDR3nt: TGTGCCAGCGGCAGATGGGGAATTGATAACTCCGAGCAGTACTTC
CDR3aa: CASGRWGIDNSEQYF

v_gene: TRBV27
j_gene: TRBJ1-4
abundance: NA
d_gene: TRBD1
CDR3nt: TGTGCCAGCAGAGACAGGGCGGATGAAAAACTGTTTTTT
CDR3aa: CASRDRADEKLFF

v_gene: TRBV10-3
j_gene: TRBJ2-1
abundance: NA
d_gene: TRBD2
CDR3nt: TGTGCCATCAGCGGGACTAGCGAGGGGAATGAGCAGTTCTTC
CDR3aa: CAISGTSEGNEQFF

v_gene: TRBV5-4
j_gene: TRBJ2-1
abundance: NA
d_gene: NA
CDR3nt: TGTGCCAGCAGCTTGGGACACAATGAGCAGTTCTTC
CDR3aa: CASSLGHNEQFF

v_gene: TRBV6-5
j_gene: TRBJ2-7
abundance: NA
d_gene: TRBD2
CDR3nt: TGTGCCAGCAGTTACTCTAGCGGGAGCTCCTACGAGCAGTACTTC
CDR3aa: CASSYSSGSSYEQYF

v_gene: TRBV7-9
j_gene: TRBJ1-4
abundance: NA
d_gene: NA
CDR3nt: TGTGCCAGCAGCCAAGTCCTTAATGAAAAACTGTTTTTT
CDR3aa: CASSQVLNEKLFF

v_gene: TRBV10-3
j_gene: TRBJ2-2
abundance: NA
d_gene: TRBD2
CDR3nt: TGTGCCATCAGTGTGGCTAGCGGGAGTGTCGGGGAGCTGTTTTTT
CDR3aa: CAISVASGSVGELFF

v_gene: TRBV5-1
j_gene: TRBJ2-1
abundance: NA
d_gene: TRBD2
CDR3nt: TGCGCCAGCAGCTTGTTACGCGGGAGCACCTACAATGAGCAGTTCTTC
CDR3aa: CASSLLRGSTYNEQFF

v_gene: TRBV28
j_gene: TRBJ2-7
abundance: NA
d_gene: NA
CDR3nt: TGTGCCAGCAGTTTCTATCGGGGGTCGACCCGTTCATCCTACGAGCAGTACTTC
CDR3aa: CASSFYRGSTRSSYEQYF

v_gene: TRBV7-3
j_gene: TRBJ1-2
abundance: few
d_gene: TRBD1
CDR3nt: TGTGCCAGCAGCTCCCGGACAGGGAGCTATGGCTACACCTTC
CDR3aa: CASSSRTGSYGYTF

v_gene: TRBV7-9
j_gene: TRBJ1-5
abundance: NA
d_gene: NA
CDR3nt: TGTGCCAGCAGCCAAGATAATCAGCCCCAGCATTTT
CDR3aa: CASSQDNQPQHF

v_gene: TRBV7-9
j_gene: TRBJ2-7
abundance: NA
d_gene: NA
CDR3nt: TGTGCCAGCAGCCCCCGGGATGTGGGGACCCCCTACTACGAGCAGTACTTC
CDR3aa: CASSPRDVGTPYYEQYF

v_gene: TRBV6-6
j_gene: TRBJ1-2
abundance: NA
d_gene: NA
CDR3nt: TGTGCCAGCAGTTACGCAGTCGCCGGGGGTGGGGGCTACACCTTC
CDR3aa: CASSYAVAGGGGYTF

v_gene: TRBV2
j_gene: TRBJ2-7
abundance: NA
d_gene: NA
CDR3nt: TGTGCCAGCAGGACCCTCGCCAACGAGCAGTACTTC
CDR3aa: CASRTLANEQYF

v_gene: TRBV5-1
j_gene: TRBJ2-1
abundance: NA
d_gene: TRBD2
CDR3nt: TGCGCCAGCAGTCCACAGGGCCCAGTAGCGGGAGGGCCCTCGGCCAATGAGCAGTTCTTC
CDR3aa: CASSPQGPVAGGPSANEQFF

v_gene: TRBV6-6
j_gene: TRBJ2-3
abundance: NA
d_gene: TRBD2
CDR3nt: TGTGCCAGCAGTCGGACTAGCGGTAACACAGATACGCAGTATTTT
CDR3aa: CASSRTSGNTDTQYF

v_gene: TRBV7-3
j_gene: TRBJ2-7
abundance: NA
d_gene: NA
CDR3nt: TGTGCCAGCAGCTTAAATGCCGGCCCCTACGAGCAGTACTTC
CDR3aa: CASSLNAGPYEQYF

v_gene: TRBV28
j_gene: TRBJ1-5
abundance: NA
d_gene: NA
CDR3nt: TGTGCCAGCAGTTTGTCCCAGCAATCCCAGCATTTT
CDR3aa: CASSLSQQSQHF

v_gene: TRBV11-2
j_gene: TRBJ1-5
abundance: NA
d_gene: NA
CDR3nt: TGTGCCAGCAGCTTCTTTGGCAGCAATCAGCCCCAGCATTTT
CDR3aa: CASSFFGSNQPQHF

v_gene: TRBV14
j_gene: TRBJ2-3
abundance: NA
d_gene: NA
CDR3nt: TGTGCCAGCAGCCAAGAGGCGAGCAGTACGCAGTATTTT
CDR3aa: CASSQEASSTQYF

v_gene: TRBV7-9
j_gene: TRBJ1-1
abundance: NA
d_gene: NA
CDR3nt: TGTGCCAGCAGCCCCCGGGACATTTTCACTGAAGCTTTCTTT
CDR3aa: CASSPRDIFTEAFF

v_gene: TRBV2
j_gene: TRBJ1-2
abundance: NA
d_gene: NA
CDR3nt: TGTGCCAGCAGTGGTCACAGCCTCAGCGGGGGCTACACCTTC
CDR3aa: CASSGHSLSGGYTF

v_gene: TRBV25-1
j_gene: TRBJ1-1
abundance: NA
d_gene: TRBD1
CDR3nt: TGTGCCAGCAGTGGAGCAGGGGGCCTAGCTTTCTTT
CDR3aa: CASSGAGGLAFF

v_gene: TRBV6-1
j_gene: TRBJ2-7
abundance: NA
d_gene: NA
CDR3nt: TGTGCCAGCAGTGAAGTGCTTAGCGGCTACGAGCAGTACTTC
CDR3aa: CASSEVLSGYEQYF

v_gene: TRBV10-3
j_gene: TRBJ2-7
abundance: NA
d_gene: NA
CDR3nt: TGTGCCATCAGTGAGTCAGCCTACGAGCAGTACTTC
CDR3aa: CAISESAYEQYF

v_gene: TRBV10-1
j_gene: TRBJ2-3
abundance: NA
d_gene: NA
CDR3nt: TGCGCCAGCAGTGGATCGAGTACAGATACGCAGTATTTT
CDR3aa: CASSGSSTDTQYF